The next 12 T cell receptor beta chains were all read from a single sample in a study of CD8+ T cells in alopecia areata. RNA, once extracted, was reverse transcribed into cDNA for use as the sequencing template. Assay used: immunoSEQ multiplex PCR; TCRdb lists only in-frame clones, some missing. The sample yields roughly 110,000 clones, roughly three fifths seen once. Treatment in this sample: oral pan-JAK inhibitor, 5-10 mg twice daily. Sequencing used CD8+ T cells sorted from blood, obtained at week 24, from a patient treated with tofacitinib. These TCRs come from a human donor with alopecia areata.

This clone was observed a handful of times. The rearrangement links TRBV30 to TRBJ2-1; D is tentatively TRBD1 or TRBD2 (5 bases each). The germline gives CDR1 GTSNPN, CDR2 SVGIG (reference sequence). The CDR3 runs to 13 residues. V was shortened by 0 bases and J by 9 bases, with 12 bases between the two germline ends. The CDR3 nucleotides read TGTGCCTGGAGTGTACTTCCTGGGGGTGAGCAGTTCTTC. Translated, it gives CAWSVLPGGEQFF. The full variable domain, its missing parts supplied by reference TRBV30 and TRBJ2-1, is SQTIHQWPATLVQPVGSPLSLECTVEGTSNPNLYWYRQAAGRGLQLLFYSVGIGQISSEVPQNLSASRPQDRQFILSSKKLLLSDSGFYLCAWSVLPGGEQFFGPGTRLTVL.

The chain carries TRBV2 and TRBJ2-7, with D perhaps TRBD1 (7 bases). Germline V gene data show CDR1 as SNHLY and CDR2 as FYNNEI. The CDR3 contains 15 residues. The V end was cut by 5 bases, the J end by 5 bases, with 19 bases between. The CDR3 protein is CASSTGTEGGNEQYF. CDR3 sequence (DNA): TGTGCCAGCAGTACCGGGACAGAAGGGGGGAACGAGCAGTACTTC.

The chain joins TRBV4-2 to TRBJ2-3; 13 nucleotides align to TRBD2. Losses at the gene ends were 1 base for V and 5 bases for J; bases not matched to a gene: 9. The CDR3 consists of 18 residues. From germline, CDR1 is LGHNA and CDR2 YNFKEQ. The CDR3 protein is CASSQVGTSGEEGDTQYF. In DNA, the CDR3 is TGTGCCAGCAGCCAAGTGGGGACTAGCGGGGAAGAGGGAGATACGCAGTATTTT.

This chain joins TRBV25-1 and TRBJ1-2; 8 nucleotides match TRBD1. From germline, CDR1 is MGHDK and CDR2 SYGVNS. V dropped 2 bases and J dropped 4; count of bases not matched to a gene: 9. CDR3 length: 16 amino acids. CDR3 sequence: CASSEGRLDRVYGYTF. The CDR3 region has the DNA TGTGCCAGCAGTGAAGGCCGGCTGGACAGGGTCTATGGCTACACCTTC.

J is TRBJ1-2 and V is TRBV14; D unresolved. Germline CDR1 is SGHDN and CDR2 is FVKESK. V was trimmed by 4 bases and J by 3 bases, leaving 15 bases between them. The CDR3 is 15 residues long. In nucleotides, the CDR3 is TGTGCCAGCAGCCCCGATCGGCGGAATTACTATGGCTACACCTTC. It yields the protein CASSPDRRNYYGYTF.

This clone was seen only a few times. This chain joins TRBV29-1 and TRBJ1-1; 7 bases are shared with TRBD1. Trimming took 6 bases from V and 5 from J; bases not matched to a gene: 3. The CDR3 spans 11 residues. Germline-derived CDR1 and CDR2 are SQVTM and ANQGSEA. This chain's CDR3 is CSVETGTEAFF. CDR3 bases: TGCAGCGTGGAGACAGGGACTGAAGCTTTCTTT.

This clone appeared a single time. The rearrangement links TRBV5-1 to TRBJ1-1; the match to TRBD1 covers 7 bases. The germline gives CDR1 SGHRS, CDR2 YFSETQ. The CDR3 extends over 16 amino acids. V lost 1 base to trimming and J lost 1 base; unmatched junction nucleotides: 7. The CDR3 region is CASSLKTGAANTEAFF. The CDR3 DNA reads TGCGCCAGCAGCTTGAAAACAGGGGCGGCGAACACTGAAGCTTTCTTT.

This clone was picked up a small number of times. The chain combines TRBV5-6 with TRBJ1-1; tentative D call: TRBD1 (5 bases). The germline gives CDR1 SGHDT, CDR2 YYEEEE. This CDR3 contains 12 residues. Trimming cost V 7 bases and J 3 bases, with 10 bases left between them. The CDR3 loop reads CASALGDTEAFF. In DNA form, the CDR3 reads TGTGCCAGCGCTTTAGGGGACACTGAAGCTTTCTTT.

This CDR3 reads CASVGQGLYEQYF. The CDR3 coding sequence is TGTGCCAGCGTAGGACAGGGTCTCTACGAGCAGTACTTC. The chain joins TRBV2 to TRBJ2-7, with TRBD1 matching over 8 bases. V trimming: 8 bases; J trimming: 3 bases; junction bases outside the gene matches: 6. The CDR3 runs to 13 residues. Germline assignment: CDR1 SNHLY and CDR2 FYNNEI.

The rearrangement links TRBV30 to TRBJ1-1, with D unclear. Per germline, CDR1 GTSNPN and CDR2 SVGIG (reference sequence). Between the trimmed V and J ends, which lost 2 bases and 1 base, there was a span of 5 bases. CDR3 size: 12 residues. CDR3 DNA sequence: TGTGCCTGGAGTCGGACGAACACTGAAGCTTTCTTT. Protein: CAWSRTNTEAFF.

The V call is TRBV4-1, the J call TRBJ2-1; the match to TRBD1 covers 7 bases. This CDR3 region has 16 residues. Per germline, CDR1 MGHRA and CDR2 YSYEKL. The junction had 9 bases not matched to a gene; V was cut back by 3 bases and J by 4 bases. The CDR3 nucleotides are TGCGCCAGCAGCCAGATGTACAGGGGAGCGTACAATGAGCAGTTCTTC. This translates into CASSQMYRGAYNEQFF.

This clone was observed a single time. The J gene is TRBJ2-1, the V gene TRBV30, with a possible D match to TRBD1 (6 bases). The V gene lost 0 bases and the J gene lost 12 bases, with 15 bases spanning the gap. Germline lookup yields CDR1 GTSNPN and CDR2 SVGIG (reference sequence). The CDR3 totals 13 residues. CDR3 DNA: TGTGCCTGGAGTGTATCGCAGGGGAGTCGGCAGTTCTTC. Protein product: CAWSVSQGSRQFF.